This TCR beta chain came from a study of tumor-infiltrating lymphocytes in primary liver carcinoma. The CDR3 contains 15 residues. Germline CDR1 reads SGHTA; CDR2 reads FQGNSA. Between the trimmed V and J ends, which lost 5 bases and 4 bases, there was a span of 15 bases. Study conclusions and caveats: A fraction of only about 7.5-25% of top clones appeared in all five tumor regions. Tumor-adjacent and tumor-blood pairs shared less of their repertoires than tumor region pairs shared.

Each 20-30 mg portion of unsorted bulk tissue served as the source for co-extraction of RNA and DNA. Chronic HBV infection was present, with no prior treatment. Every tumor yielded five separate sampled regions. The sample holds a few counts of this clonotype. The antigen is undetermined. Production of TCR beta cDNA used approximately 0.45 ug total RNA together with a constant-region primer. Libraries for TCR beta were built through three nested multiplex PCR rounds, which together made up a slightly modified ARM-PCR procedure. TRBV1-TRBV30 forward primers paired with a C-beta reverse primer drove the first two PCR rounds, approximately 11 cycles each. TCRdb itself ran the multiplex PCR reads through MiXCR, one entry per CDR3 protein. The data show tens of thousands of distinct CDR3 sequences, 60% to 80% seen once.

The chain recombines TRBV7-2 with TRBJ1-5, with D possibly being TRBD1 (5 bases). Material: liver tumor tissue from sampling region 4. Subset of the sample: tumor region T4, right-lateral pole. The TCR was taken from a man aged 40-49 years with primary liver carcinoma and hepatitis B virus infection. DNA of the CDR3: TGTGCCAGCAGCCTGCTCCGGGACGCTAATCAGCCCCAGCATTTT. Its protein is CASSLLRDANQPQHF.